The 28 T cell receptor beta chains presented below share a single source sample, sequenced in a study of blood T cell repertoires in COVID-19. Libraries were prepared by immunoSEQ multiplex PCR; TCRdb keeps only in-frame clonotypes and omits some of them. The sample includes roughly 200,000 clones, approximately 90% of them seen just once. What was sequenced was PBMCs or T cells enriched from blood (not recorded which). The receptors were gathered from a man aged 30 to 45 who had recovered from COVID-19.

This chain joins TRBV11-3 and TRBJ2-3, with 12 bases identical to TRBD2. Germline CDR1 SGHNT, CDR2 YENEEA. The V and J ends lost 1 base and 6 bases, in that order; junction bases with no gene match: 8. The CDR3 is 17 amino acids. The CDR3 loop reads CASSLALAGGPGDTQYF. The CDR3 nucleotides read TGTGCCAGCAGCTTAGCTCTAGCGGGAGGGCCGGGGGATACGCAGTATTTT.

This clone was found once. The genes are TRBV6-5 and TRBJ2-7, with TRBD2 matching over 12 bases. The CDR3 is 15 residues long. In germline, CDR1 is MNHEY, CDR2 SVGAGI. Trimming at V came to 4 bases and at J to 2 bases, leaving 3 bases not matched to a gene. DNA for the CDR3: TGTGCCAGCAGTTCCCGACTAGCGGGAGCCTACGAGCAGTACTTC. Translated, it gives CASSSRLAGAYEQYF.

The J gene is TRBJ2-2, the V gene TRBV19, with unresolved D. CDR1 is LNHDA and CDR2 is SQIVND in the germline V gene (reference sequence). This CDR3 is built from 16 residues. Trimming removed 9 bases from V and 6 bases from J, with 23 bases in between. The CDR3 region has the DNA TGTGCCAGCTCATTACCCGGGTCACTTAAACCCGGGGAGCTGTTTTTT. Translated, it gives CASSLPGSLKPGELFF.

The chain uses TRBV5-5 and TRBJ2-6; a possible D gene is TRBD1 (6 bases). Germline V gene data show CDR1 as SGHKS and CDR2 as YYEKEE (reference sequence). CDR3 size: 16 residues. V lost 4 bases, J lost 4 bases, and 15 bases lay in between. This CDR3 reads CASSLTDRRGANVLTF. The CDR3 DNA sequence: TGTGCCAGCAGCCTCACCGACAGGCGCGGGGCCAACGTCCTGACTTTC.

This clone occurred once. The chain is built from TRBV4-2 and TRBJ2-2; D is perhaps TRBD1 (6 bases). CDR1 and CDR2 (germline): LGHNA, YNFKEQ. The CDR3 totals 16 residues. Trimming removed 6 bases from V and 0 bases from J, with 14 bases in between. Here the CDR3 reads CASRHTGYTNTGELFF. CDR3 nucleotide sequence: TGTGCCAGCAGACACACAGGGTATACGAACACCGGGGAGCTGTTTTTT.

This chain joins TRBV18 and TRBJ1-1; the match to TRBD1 covers 8 bases. This CDR3 spans 15 amino acids. Germline V gene sequence: CDR1 KGHSH, CDR2 LQKENI. V was pared by 4 bases and J by 3 bases, with 7 bases of the junction left unmatched. Written as DNA, the CDR3 is TGTGCCAGCTCACAAGGACAGGGTATCGACACTGAAGCTTTCTTT. This sequence encodes CASSQGQGIDTEAFF.

The chain has TRBV20-1 and TRBJ1-1; D unclear. V gave up 3 bases and J gave up 0 bases, with 8 bases separating them. This CDR3 is 13 amino acids long. CDR1 is DFQATT, CDR2 SNEGSKA, per germline (reference sequence). The CDR3 sequence is CSASFTVNTEAFF. DNA for the CDR3: TGCAGTGCTAGTTTTACGGTGAACACTGAAGCTTTCTTT.

The V call is TRBV25-1, the J call TRBJ2-1, with TRBD1 identical over 9 bases. Germline loops: CDR1 MGHDK, CDR2 SYGVNS. J was trimmed by 4 bases and V by 8 bases; bases with no gene match: 9. CDR3 size: 15 residues. The CDR3 protein is CASLAGTGRYNEQFF. CDR3 in DNA: TGTGCCAGCTTAGCCGGGACAGGGAGGTACAATGAGCAGTTCTTC.

The genes are TRBV29-1 and TRBJ1-4; D possibly corresponds to TRBD1 (6 bases). Germline values: CDR1 SQVTM, CDR2 ANQGSEA. Deletions cut 6 bases from V and 8 bases from J, with 16 bases between. The CDR3 sequence is 13 residues long. As DNA, the CDR3 is TGCAGCGTGACGGACCAAGACAGGGAAAAACTGTTTTTT. Translating it yields CSVTDQDREKLFF.

The chain recombines TRBV28 with TRBJ1-2, with a weak D call TRBD1 (6 bases). CDR3 size: 12 residues. Trimming shortened V by 3 bases and J by 5 bases, and 7 bases separated the two germline ends. The germline CDR1 and CDR2 sequences are MDHEN and SYDVKM. This chain's CDR3 is CASSFQGYGYTF. DNA of the CDR3: TGTGCCAGCAGTTTTCAGGGGTATGGCTACACCTTC.

This rearrangement joins TRBV6-5 to TRBJ1-6; D is perhaps TRBD1 (5 bases). Per the germline V gene, CDR1 is MNHEY and CDR2 is SVGAGI. The CDR3 loop spans 12 amino acids. V was pared by 2 bases and J by 10 bases, with 6 bases between. The CDR3 sequence: CASSYGGSPLHF. CDR3 in DNA: TGTGCCAGCAGTTACGGGGGGTCACCCCTCCACTTT.

This clone was found once. J is TRBJ1-1 and V is TRBV3-1 (or the pseudogene TRBV3-2); perhaps TRBD1 as D (5 bases). This CDR3 is 14 amino acids long. The germline V and J ends were trimmed by 1 base and 4 bases, with 10 bases remaining between them. The germline CDR1 and CDR2 sequences are LGHDT and YNNKEL (reference sequence). CDR3 sequence: CASSQGGGGTEAFF. The CDR3 nucleotides are TGTGCCAGCAGCCAAGGGGGGGGTGGCACTGAAGCTTTCTTT.

The rearrangement uses TRBV5-1 and TRBJ2-7, with 7 bases that match TRBD1. The CDR3 has 16 amino acids. Germline lookup yields CDR1 SGHRS and CDR2 YFSETQ. V dropped 0 bases and J dropped 0; count of bases not matched to a gene: 6. CDR3 in DNA: TGCGCCAGCAGCTTGGCCTGGGACAGTAGCTCCTACGAGCAGTACTTC. Translation: CASSLAWDSSSYEQYF.

The V gene is TRBV11-2, the J gene TRBJ2-5; TRBD2 might be the D (6 bases). Germline V gives CDR1 SGHAT, CDR2 FQNNGV. The germline V and J ends were trimmed by 5 bases and 7 bases, with 14 bases remaining between them. This CDR3 contains 13 residues. The CDR3: CASSPGTWGTQYF. The CDR3 coding sequence is TGTGCCAGCAGCCCCGGGACTTGGGGGACCCAGTACTTC.

V usage is TRBV19 and J usage is TRBJ1-5; D gene ambiguous. Germline-derived CDR1 and CDR2 are LNHDA and SQIVND (reference sequence). The CDR3 length is 17 residues. Trimming took off 4 bases at V and 2 bases at J, with 18 bases between the two ends. CDR3 sequence: CASSTTGAGAGNQPQHF. CDR3 nucleotide sequence: TGTGCCAGTAGTACAACCGGCGCAGGCGCCGGCAATCAGCCCCAGCATTTT.

CDR3 protein: CASSLGDSPYEQYF. CDR3 in DNA: TGTGCCAGCAGCTTGGGGGACAGTCCCTACGAGCAGTACTTC. The rearrangement joins TRBV5-4 to TRBJ2-7, with 7 nucleotides matching TRBD1. CDR3 length: 14 amino acids. CDR1 SGHNT and CDR2 YYREEE come from the germline V gene (reference sequence). After removal of 0 bases from V and 2 bases from J, the junction contained 2 bases not matched to a gene. Looking up the rest from reference TRBV5-4 and TRBJ2-7 gives the full variable domain: ETGVTQSPTHLIKTRGQQVTLRCSSQSGHNTVSWYQQALGQGPQFIFQYYREEENGRGNFPPRFSGLQFPNYSSELNVNALELDDSALYLCASSLGDSPYEQYFGPGTRLTVT.

The CDR3 protein is CASSDQPGTGSYNEQFF. The CDR3 DNA reads TGCGCCAGCAGCGATCAACCCGGGACAGGCTCCTACAATGAGCAGTTCTTC. The chain links TRBV5-1 to TRBJ2-1; the match to TRBD1 covers 8 bases. In germline, CDR1 is SGHRS, CDR2 YFSETQ. The trim removed 4 bases at V and 0 bases at J, leaving 9 bases unmatched. The CDR3 runs to 17 residues. The whole variable domain, remainder taken from reference TRBV5-1 and TRBJ2-1, is KAGVTQTPRYLIKTRGQQVTLSCSPISGHRSVSWYQQTPGQGLQFLFEYFSETQRNKGNFPGRFSGRQFSNSRSEMNVSTLELGDSALYLCASSDQPGTGSYNEQFFGPGTRLTVL.

This clone was seen repeatedly, ten times or more. The rearrangement uses TRBV19 and TRBJ2-2; D gene uncertain. The V gene's germline CDR1 is LNHDA and CDR2 SQIVND (reference sequence). The CDR3 runs to 14 residues. The V end lost 3 bases, the J end lost 0 bases, and 5 bases lay between the germline ends. The CDR3 bases are TGTGCCAGTAGTATCGCAGCGAACACCGGGGAGCTGTTTTTT. Translated, it gives CASSIAANTGELFF.

V and J are TRBV23-1 and TRBJ1-1; 9 bases line up with TRBD1. TRBV23-1 is marked as an open reading frame, function uncertain. The CDR3 is 15 residues long. The ends lost 0 bases at V and 11 bases at J; junction bases unmatched: 10. In DNA form, the CDR3 reads TGCGCCAGCAGTCAATCACGGGACAGGGTACCCTTCGCTTTCTTT. This gives the protein CASSQSRDRVPFAFF.

This chain links TRBV19 with TRBJ2-2, with D tentatively TRBD1 (6 bases). Germline loops: CDR1 LNHDA, CDR2 SQIVND (reference sequence). Trimming left V 5 bases short and J 7 bases short, with 14 bases between. This CDR3 region has 14 residues. The CDR3 region is CASSPQGKSGELFF. For the CDR3, the DNA is TGTGCCAGTAGTCCCCAGGGGAAAAGCGGGGAGCTGTTTTTT.

The chain couples TRBV27 to TRBJ2-7; 7 nucleotides line up with TRBD1. Germline V gene lookup returns CDR1 MNHEY and CDR2 SMNVEV (reference sequence). The J segment lost 0 bases and the V segment lost 4 bases, leaving 0 bases of the junction unmatched. The CDR3 loop spans 13 amino acids. DNA of the CDR3: TGTGCCAGCAGTTGGGACAGCTCCTACGAGCAGTACTTC. Its protein is CASSWDSSYEQYF.

The genes are TRBV28 and TRBJ1-4; D perhaps matches TRBD1 (5 bases). Looked up from germline, CDR1 is MDHEN and CDR2 is SYDVKM. This CDR3 has 15 residues. The germline V and J ends were trimmed by 2 bases and 5 bases, with 12 bases remaining between them. CDR3 bases: TGTGCCAGCAGTTTAGTGACGGCAGGGAATGAAAAACTGTTTTTT. It translates to CASSLVTAGNEKLFF.

The CDR3 DNA is TGTGCCAGCAGAGTGCGAGGGTATGGCTACACCTTC. This gives the protein CASRVRGYGYTF. The V call is TRBV6-5, the J call TRBJ1-2; D is ambiguous. The ends were cut back, 6 bases at V and 5 bases at J, with 10 bases in the middle. Germline CDR1 and CDR2: MNHEY and SVGAGI. CDR3 length: 12 amino acids.

The V call is TRBV24-1, the J call TRBJ2-2; TRBD1 is a possible D gene (6 bases). The CDR3 runs to 17 residues. V lost 4 bases to trimming and J lost 0 bases, with 14 bases between them. Germline-derived CDR1 and CDR2 are KGHDR and SFDVKD. The chain's CDR3 is CATSDPDRPPNTGELFF. The CDR3 region has the DNA TGTGCCACCAGTGACCCCGACAGGCCCCCGAACACCGGGGAGCTGTTTTTT.

This clone was observed a single time. This chain connects TRBV19 to TRBJ2-7; 9 nucleotides match TRBD1. The CDR3 runs 14 residues. The germline V gene has CDR1 LNHDA and CDR2 SQIVND (reference sequence). Unmatched junction bases numbered 5, after V lost 8 bases and J lost 0 bases. CDR3 residues: CASGTGGISYEQYF. The CDR3 nucleotides read TGTGCCAGTGGCACAGGGGGCATCTCCTACGAGCAGTACTTC.

V usage is TRBV30 and J usage is TRBJ1-4; 7 nucleotides align to TRBD1. CDR1 and CDR2 (germline): GTSNPN, SVGIG (reference sequence). J was trimmed by 2 bases and V by 0 bases; bases with no gene match: 12. The CDR3 is 18 amino acids. The CDR3 DNA follows: TGTGCCTGGAGTGTTTTTGTAGGGGGCGTTAGGACTAATGAAAAACTGTTTTTT. It codes for CAWSVFVGGVRTNEKLFF.

In DNA form, the CDR3 reads TGTGCCACCAGTGATTTGCTGCAGGACAGGGGACTAGTCGTCGTCTACGAGCAGTACTTC. It yields the protein CATSDLLQDRGLVVVYEQYF. This chain joins TRBV24-1 and TRBJ2-7; a weak D match, TRBD1 (9 bases). CDR3 length: 20 amino acids. Per the germline V gene, CDR1 is KGHDR and CDR2 is SFDVKD. With 0 bases removed from V and 3 bases from J, the gap between germline ends came to 26 bases.

This chain uses TRBV3-1 (or the pseudogene TRBV3-2) with TRBJ2-5; TRBD1 is a possible D gene (6 bases). V lost 2 bases, J lost 4 bases, and 14 bases lay in between. Germline V gene lookup returns CDR1 LGHDT and CDR2 YNNKEL (reference sequence). The CDR3 extends over 15 amino acids. The CDR3 loop reads CASSQPTPRGETQYF. The CDR3 DNA sequence: TGTGCCAGCAGCCAACCCACCCCCAGGGGAGAGACCCAGTACTTC.